This T cell receptor (beta chain) was obtained from a study of spatial heterogeneity in lung cancer. This clonotype was seen repeatedly, ten times or more. As yet, its antigen is unknown. This beta chain represents an off-target read in a library built for alpha chains; its size is of limited meaning. The length of the CDR3 is 12 residues. Germline values: CDR1 LGHDT, CDR2 YNNKEL (reference sequence). Trimming cost V 2 bases and J 5 bases, with 3 bases left between them. A single record per CDR3 protein comes from TCRdb applying MiXCR to the 5' RACE reads. The data hold nearly 10,000 distinct CDR3 sequences, with about 6% observed a single time. Stated time point: sample taken at primary tumor resection. General study points: Intratumoral expanded alpha and beta TCR counts were found to track tumor mutation counts.

V is TRBV3-1 and J is TRBJ1-4, with D unresolved. The origin of this receptor is a male donor with early-stage non-small cell lung cancer. The sample in question was lung tumor tissue, obtained at surgery. CDR3: CASSQINEKLFF. CDR3 bases: TGTGCCAGCAGCCAAATAAATGAAAAACTGTTTTTT.